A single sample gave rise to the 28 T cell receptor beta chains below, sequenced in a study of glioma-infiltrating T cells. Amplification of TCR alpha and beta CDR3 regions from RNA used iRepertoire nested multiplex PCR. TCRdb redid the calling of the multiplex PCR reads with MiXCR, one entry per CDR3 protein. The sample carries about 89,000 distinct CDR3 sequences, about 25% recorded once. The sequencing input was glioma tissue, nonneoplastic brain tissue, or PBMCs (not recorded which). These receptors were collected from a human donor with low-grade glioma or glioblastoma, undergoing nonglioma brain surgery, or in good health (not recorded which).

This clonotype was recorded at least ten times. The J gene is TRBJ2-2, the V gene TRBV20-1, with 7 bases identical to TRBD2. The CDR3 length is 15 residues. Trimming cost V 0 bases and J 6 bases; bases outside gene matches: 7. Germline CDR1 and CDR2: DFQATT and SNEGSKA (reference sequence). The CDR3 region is CSARDRTSYAGELFF. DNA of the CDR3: TGCAGTGCTAGAGATAGGACTAGTTACGCCGGGGAGCTGTTTTTT.

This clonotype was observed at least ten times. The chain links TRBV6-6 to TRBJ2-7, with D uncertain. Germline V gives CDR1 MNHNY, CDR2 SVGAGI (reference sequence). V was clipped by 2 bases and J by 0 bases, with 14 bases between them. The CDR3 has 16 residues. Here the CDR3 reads CASSYGRKLSSYEQYF. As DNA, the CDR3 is TGTGCCAGCAGTTACGGCCGCAAACTTAGCTCCTACGAGCAGTACTTC.

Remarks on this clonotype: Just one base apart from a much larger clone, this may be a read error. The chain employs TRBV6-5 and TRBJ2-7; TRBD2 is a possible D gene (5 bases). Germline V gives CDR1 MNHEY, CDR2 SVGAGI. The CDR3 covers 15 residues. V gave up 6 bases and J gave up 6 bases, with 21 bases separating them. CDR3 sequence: CASRNLNGKLSEQYF. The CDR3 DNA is TGTGCCAGCAGAAACCTTAACGGGAAACTGAGCGAGCAGTACTTC.

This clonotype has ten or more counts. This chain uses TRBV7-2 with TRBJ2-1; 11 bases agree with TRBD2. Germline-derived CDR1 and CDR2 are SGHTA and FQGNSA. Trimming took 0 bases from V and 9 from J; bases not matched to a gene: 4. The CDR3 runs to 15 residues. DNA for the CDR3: TGTGCCAGCAGCTTAGCACTAGCGGGGGTCTCTGAGCAGTTCTTC. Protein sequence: CASSLALAGVSEQFF.

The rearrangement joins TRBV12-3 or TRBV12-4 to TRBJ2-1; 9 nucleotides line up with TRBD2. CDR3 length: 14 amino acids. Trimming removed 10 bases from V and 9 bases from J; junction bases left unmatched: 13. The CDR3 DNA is TGTGCCACGCAAGTCGGCCTAGCGGGAAGTGAGCAGTTCTTC. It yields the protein CATQVGLAGSEQFF.

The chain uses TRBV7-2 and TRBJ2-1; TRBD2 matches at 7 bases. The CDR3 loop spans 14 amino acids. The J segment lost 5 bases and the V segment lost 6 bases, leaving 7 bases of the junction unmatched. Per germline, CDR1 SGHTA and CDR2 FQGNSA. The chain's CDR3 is CASRSLARNNEQFF. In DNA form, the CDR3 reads TGTGCCAGCAGATCACTAGCGAGGAACAATGAGCAGTTCTTC. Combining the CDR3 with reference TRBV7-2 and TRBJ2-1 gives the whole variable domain GAGVSQSPSNKVTEKGKDVELRCDPISGHTALYWYRQSLGQGLEFLIYFQGNSAPDKSGLPSDRFSAERTGGSVSTLTIQRTQQEDSAVYLCASRSLARNNEQFFGPGTRLTVL.

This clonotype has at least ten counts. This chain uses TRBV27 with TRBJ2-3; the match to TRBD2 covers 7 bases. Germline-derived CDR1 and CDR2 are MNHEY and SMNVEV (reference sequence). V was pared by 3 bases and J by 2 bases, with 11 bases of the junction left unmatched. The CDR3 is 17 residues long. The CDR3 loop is CASSFSSGTTLTDTQYF. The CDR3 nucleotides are TGTGCCAGCAGTTTCTCCAGCGGGACGACCCTCACAGATACGCAGTATTTT.

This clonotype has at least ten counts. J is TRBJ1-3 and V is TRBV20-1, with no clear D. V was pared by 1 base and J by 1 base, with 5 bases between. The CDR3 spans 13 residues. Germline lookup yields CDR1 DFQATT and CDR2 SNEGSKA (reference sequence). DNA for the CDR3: TGCAGTGCTAGAGCCCAGTCTGGAAACACCATATATTTT. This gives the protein CSARAQSGNTIYF.

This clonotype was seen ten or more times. For the CDR3, the DNA is TGTGCCATCAGTGGACCGTCGGGGGACTATGGCTACACCTTC. This sequence encodes CAISGPSGDYGYTF. This chain links TRBV10-3 with TRBJ1-2; tentative D call: TRBD1 (5 bases). Germline CDR1 ENHRY, CDR2 SYGVKD. The CDR3 is made up of 14 amino acids. Trimming removed 4 bases at V and 3 bases at J, with 12 bases between.

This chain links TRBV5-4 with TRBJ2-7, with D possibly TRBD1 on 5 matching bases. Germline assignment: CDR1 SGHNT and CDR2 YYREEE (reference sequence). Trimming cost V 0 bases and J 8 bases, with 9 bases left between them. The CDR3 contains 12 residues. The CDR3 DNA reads TGTGCCAGCAGCTTGGCCGACAGTAAGCAGTACTTC. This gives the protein CASSLADSKQYF.

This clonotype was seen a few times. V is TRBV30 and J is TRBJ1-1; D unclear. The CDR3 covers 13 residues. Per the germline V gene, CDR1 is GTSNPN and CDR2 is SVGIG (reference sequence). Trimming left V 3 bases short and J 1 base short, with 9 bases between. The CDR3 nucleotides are TGTGCCTGGAGCTTTGGCTGGAACACTGAAGCTTTCTTT. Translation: CAWSFGWNTEAFF.

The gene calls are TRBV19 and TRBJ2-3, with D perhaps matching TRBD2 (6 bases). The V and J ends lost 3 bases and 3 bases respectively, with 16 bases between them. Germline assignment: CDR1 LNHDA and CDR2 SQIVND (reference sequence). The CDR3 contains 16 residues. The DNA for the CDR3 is TGTGCCAGTAGTATTCTCCCGGGAGAGGGGACAGATACGCAGTATTTT. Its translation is CASSILPGEGTDTQYF.

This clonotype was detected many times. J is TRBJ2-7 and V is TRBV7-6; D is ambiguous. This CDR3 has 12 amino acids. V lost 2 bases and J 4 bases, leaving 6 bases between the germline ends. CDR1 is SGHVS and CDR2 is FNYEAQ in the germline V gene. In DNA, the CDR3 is TGTGCCAGCAGCTTAAACGCATACGAGCAGTACTTC. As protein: CASSLNAYEQYF.

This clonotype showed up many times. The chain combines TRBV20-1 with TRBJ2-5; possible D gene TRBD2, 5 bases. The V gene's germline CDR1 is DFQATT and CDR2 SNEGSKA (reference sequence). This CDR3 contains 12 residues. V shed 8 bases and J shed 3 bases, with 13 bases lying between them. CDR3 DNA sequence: TGCAGTTCAGGACTGGGAAAAGAGACCCAGTACTTC. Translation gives CSSGLGKETQYF.

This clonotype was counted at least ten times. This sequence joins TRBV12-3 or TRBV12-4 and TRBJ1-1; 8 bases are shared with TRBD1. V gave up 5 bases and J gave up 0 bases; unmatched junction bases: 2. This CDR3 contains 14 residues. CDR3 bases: TGTGCCAGCAGTCAGGACAGGGTGAACACTGAAGCTTTCTTT. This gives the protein CASSQDRVNTEAFF.

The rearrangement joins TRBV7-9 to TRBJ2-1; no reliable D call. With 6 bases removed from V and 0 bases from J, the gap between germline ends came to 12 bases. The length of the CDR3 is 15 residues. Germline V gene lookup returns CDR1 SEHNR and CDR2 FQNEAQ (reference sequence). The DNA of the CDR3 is TGTGCCAGCAGAGATGACGGTAGCTCCTACAATGAGCAGTTCTTC. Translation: CASRDDGSSYNEQFF.

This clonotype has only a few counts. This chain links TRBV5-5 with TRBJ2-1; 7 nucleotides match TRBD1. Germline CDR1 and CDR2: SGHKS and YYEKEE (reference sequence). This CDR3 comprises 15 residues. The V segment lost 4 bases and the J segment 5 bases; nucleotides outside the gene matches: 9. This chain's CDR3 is CASSRGQEPHNEQFF. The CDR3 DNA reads TGTGCCAGCAGCAGAGGACAGGAACCGCACAATGAGCAGTTCTTC.

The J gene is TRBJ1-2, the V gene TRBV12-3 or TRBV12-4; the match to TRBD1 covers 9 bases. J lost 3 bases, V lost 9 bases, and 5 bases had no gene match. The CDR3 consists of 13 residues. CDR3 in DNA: TGTGCCAGGAGCACAGGGGGCTACTATGGCTACACCTTC. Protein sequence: CARSTGGYYGYTF.

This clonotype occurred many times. The chain's CDR3 is CASSYWGRRGYGYTF. DNA of the CDR3: TGTGCCAGCAGCTATTGGGGGCGCCGAGGCTATGGCTACACCTTC. The J gene is TRBJ1-2, the V gene TRBV6-2 or TRBV6-3; a possible D gene is TRBD1 (6 bases). Per germline, CDR1 MNHEY and CDR2 SVGEGT. Trimming shortened V by 6 bases and J by 4 bases, and 18 bases separated the two germline ends. The CDR3 covers 15 residues.

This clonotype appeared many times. CDR3 in DNA: TGTGCCAGCTCACGATCAGGGGGGAGCTATGGCTACACCTTC. It is translated as CASSRSGGSYGYTF. The J gene is TRBJ1-2, the V gene TRBV18; 7 bases align to TRBD1. Trimming removed 4 bases from V and 4 bases from J; junction bases left unmatched: 6. This CDR3 region has 14 residues. Germline values: CDR1 KGHSH, CDR2 LQKENI.

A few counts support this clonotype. The DNA of the CDR3 is TGCAGCGTTGGATTTGGGCAGCGGAACGAGCAGTACTTC. Protein: CSVGFGQRNEQYF. V usage is TRBV29-1 and J usage is TRBJ2-7; weak D call: TRBD2 (5 bases). CDR3 length equals 13 residues. V was trimmed by 4 bases and J by 5 bases, leaving 15 bases between them. CDR1 SQVTM and CDR2 ANQGSEA come from the germline V gene.

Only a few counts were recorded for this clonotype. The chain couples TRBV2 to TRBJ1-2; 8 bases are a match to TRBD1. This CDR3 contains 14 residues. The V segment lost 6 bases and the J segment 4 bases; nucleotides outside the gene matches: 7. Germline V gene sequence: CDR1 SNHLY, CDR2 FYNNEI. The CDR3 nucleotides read TGTGCCAGCAGAAGGGCAGGGGGCTCCTATGGCTACACCTTC. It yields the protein CASRRAGGSYGYTF.

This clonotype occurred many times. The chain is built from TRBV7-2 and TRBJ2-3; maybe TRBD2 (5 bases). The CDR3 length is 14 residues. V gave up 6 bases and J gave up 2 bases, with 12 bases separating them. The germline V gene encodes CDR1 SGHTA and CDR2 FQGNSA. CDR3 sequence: CASSYLAITDTQYF. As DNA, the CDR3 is TGTGCCAGCAGTTACCTAGCAATCACAGATACGCAGTATTTT. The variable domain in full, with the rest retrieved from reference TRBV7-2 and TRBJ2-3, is GAGVSQSPSNKVTEKGKDVELRCDPISGHTALYWYRQSLGQGLEFLIYFQGNSAPDKSGLPSDRFSAERTGGSVSTLTIQRTQQEDSAVYLCASSYLAITDTQYFGPGTRLTVL.

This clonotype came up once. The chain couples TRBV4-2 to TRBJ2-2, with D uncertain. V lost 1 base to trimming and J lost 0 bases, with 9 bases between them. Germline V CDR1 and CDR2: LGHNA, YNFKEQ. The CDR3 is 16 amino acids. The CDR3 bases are TGTGCCAGCAGCCAAGGTATGGGCCCGAACACCGGGGAGCTGTTTTTT. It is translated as CASSQGMGPNTGELFF.

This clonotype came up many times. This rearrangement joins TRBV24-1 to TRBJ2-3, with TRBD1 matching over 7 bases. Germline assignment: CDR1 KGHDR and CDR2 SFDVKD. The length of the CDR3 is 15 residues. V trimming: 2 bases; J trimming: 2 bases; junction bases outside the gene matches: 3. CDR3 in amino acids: CATSDSTGVTDTQYF. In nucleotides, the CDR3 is TGTGCCACCAGTGATTCCACAGGGGTCACAGATACGCAGTATTTT.

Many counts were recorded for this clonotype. Here the CDR3 reads CASRLLAGGYNEQFF. In DNA form, the CDR3 reads TGTGCCAGCAGGCTTCTAGCGGGGGGCTACAATGAGCAGTTCTTC. The genes are TRBV6-1 and TRBJ2-1, with 11 nucleotides matching TRBD2. Germline CDR1 and CDR2: MNHNS and SASEGT. The V segment lost 6 bases and the J segment 3 bases; nucleotides outside the gene matches: 4. The CDR3 is 15 residues long.

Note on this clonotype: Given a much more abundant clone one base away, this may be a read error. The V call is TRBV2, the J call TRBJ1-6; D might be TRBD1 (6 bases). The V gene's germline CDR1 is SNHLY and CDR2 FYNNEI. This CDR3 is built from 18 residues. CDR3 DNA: TGTGCCAGCATGGGGGCTGATGAACAGAATTTTTATAGTTCACCCCTCCACTTT. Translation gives CASMGADEQNFYSSPLHF. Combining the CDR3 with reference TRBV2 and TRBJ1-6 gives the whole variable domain EPEVTQTPSHQVTQMGQEVILRCVPISNHLYFYWYRQILGQKVEFLVSFYNNEISEKSEIFDDQFSVERPDGSNFTLKIRSTKLEDSAMYFCASMGADEQNFYSSPLHFGNGTRLTVT.

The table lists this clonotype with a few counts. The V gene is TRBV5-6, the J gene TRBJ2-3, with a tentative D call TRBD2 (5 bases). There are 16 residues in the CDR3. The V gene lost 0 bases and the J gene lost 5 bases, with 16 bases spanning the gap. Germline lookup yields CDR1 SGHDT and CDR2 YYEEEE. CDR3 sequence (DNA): TGTGCCAGCAGCTTGGTTTTTCGGCGGGCGGGAGATACGCAGTATTTT. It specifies CASSLVFRRAGDTQYF. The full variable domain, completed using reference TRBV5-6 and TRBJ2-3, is DAGVTQSPTHLIKTRGQQVTLRCSPKSGHDTVSWYQQALGQGPQFIFQYYEEEERQRGNFPDRFSGHQFPNYSSELNVNALLLGDSALYLCASSLVFRRAGDTQYFGPGTRLTVL.